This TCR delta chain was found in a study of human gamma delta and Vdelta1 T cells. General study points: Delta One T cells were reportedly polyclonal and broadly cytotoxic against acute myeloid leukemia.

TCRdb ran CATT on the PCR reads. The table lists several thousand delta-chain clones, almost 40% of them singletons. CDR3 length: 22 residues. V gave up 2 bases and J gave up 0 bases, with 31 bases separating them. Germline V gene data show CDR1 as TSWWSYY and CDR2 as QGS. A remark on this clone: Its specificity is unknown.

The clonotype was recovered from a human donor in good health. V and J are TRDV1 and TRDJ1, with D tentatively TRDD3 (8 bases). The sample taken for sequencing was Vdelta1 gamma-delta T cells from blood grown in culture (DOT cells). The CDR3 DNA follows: TGTGCTCTTGGGGAAGGGTTTTCCTACGGGTTACTGGGGGTCTCAGACACCGATAAACTCATCTTT. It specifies CALGEGFSYGLLGVSDTDKLIF.